The source of this T cell receptor (beta chain) is a study of T cell changes during pregnancy in multiple sclerosis. TCRdb keeps only in-frame clones here, not all; method: immunoSEQ multiplex PCR. Here the sample spans around 60,000 clones, 89% being singletons. The ends lost 6 bases at V and 4 bases at J; junction bases unmatched: 5. Germline loops: CDR1 MNHEY, CDR2 SMNVEV (reference sequence). The CDR3 is made up of 13 amino acids. The clonotype originates from a female donor with multiple sclerosis, enrolled in a pregnancy study. V usage is TRBV27 and J usage is TRBJ2-5; 7 positions match TRBD2. The source was peripheral blood, collected in the first trimester of pregnancy. In nucleotides, the CDR3 is TGTGCCAGCAGGGGGACTATAAGAGAGACCCAGTACTTC. The encoded protein is CASRGTIRETQYF.